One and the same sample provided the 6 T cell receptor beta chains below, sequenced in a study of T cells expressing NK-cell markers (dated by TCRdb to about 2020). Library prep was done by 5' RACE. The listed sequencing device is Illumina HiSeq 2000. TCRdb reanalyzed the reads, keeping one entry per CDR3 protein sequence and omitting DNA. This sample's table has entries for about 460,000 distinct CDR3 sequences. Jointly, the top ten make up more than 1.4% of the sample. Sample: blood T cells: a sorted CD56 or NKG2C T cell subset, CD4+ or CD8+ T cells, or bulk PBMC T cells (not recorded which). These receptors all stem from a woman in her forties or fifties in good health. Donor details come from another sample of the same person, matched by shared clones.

The CDR3 region is CASSPDPRKYNEQFF. The chain links TRBV7-2 to TRBJ2-1. Germline-derived CDR1 and CDR2 are SGHTA and FQGNSA. The CDR3 is 15 residues long. Looking up the rest from reference TRBV7-2 and TRBJ2-1 gives the full variable domain: GAGVSQSPSNKVTEKGKDVELRCDPISGHTALYWYRQSLGQGLEFLIYFQGNSAPDKSGLPSDRFSAERTGGSVSTLTIQRTQQEDSAVYLCASSPDPRKYNEQFFGPGTRLTVL.

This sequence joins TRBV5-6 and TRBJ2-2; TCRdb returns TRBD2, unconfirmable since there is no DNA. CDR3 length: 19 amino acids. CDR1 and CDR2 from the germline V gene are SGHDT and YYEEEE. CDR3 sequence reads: CASSLRSRGLAVNTGELFF.

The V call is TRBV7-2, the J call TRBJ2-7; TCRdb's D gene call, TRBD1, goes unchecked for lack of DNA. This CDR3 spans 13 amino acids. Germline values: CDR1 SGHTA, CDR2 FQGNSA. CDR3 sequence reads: CASSQGGVLKQYF.

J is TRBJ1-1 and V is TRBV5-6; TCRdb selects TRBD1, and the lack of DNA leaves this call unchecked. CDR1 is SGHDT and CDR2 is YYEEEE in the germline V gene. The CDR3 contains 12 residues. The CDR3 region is CASSLGVIGAFF.

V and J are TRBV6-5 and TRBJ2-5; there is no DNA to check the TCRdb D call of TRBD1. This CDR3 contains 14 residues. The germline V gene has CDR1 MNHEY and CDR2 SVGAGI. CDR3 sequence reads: CASSSGGRMETQYF.

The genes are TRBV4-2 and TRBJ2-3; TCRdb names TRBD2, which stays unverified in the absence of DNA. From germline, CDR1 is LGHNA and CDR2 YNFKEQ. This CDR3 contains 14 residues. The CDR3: CASSQDLLAGVRYF.